This T cell receptor beta chain appears in the sequencing data of a study of response to subunit inactivated influenza vaccine. The germline gives CDR1 GTSNPN, CDR2 SVGIG (reference sequence). With 5 bases removed from V and 7 bases from J, the gap between germline ends came to 17 bases. The CDR3 has 13 amino acids. MiXCR was run by TCRdb on the RT-PCR reads, yielding one entry per CDR3 protein. Here the sample spans more than 700,000 distinct CDR3 sequences, around 20% being singletons. The chain carries TRBV30 and TRBJ2-5; D gene uncertain. The source material was PBMCs from blood, sampled roughly 5 days after vaccination. This TCR derives from a man between 50 and 59 years old who received an inactivated influenza vaccine. The CDR3, as DNA: TGTGCCTGGTGCCCCGGTGTTCCGGGGACCCAGTACTTC. Protein: CAWCPGVPGTQYF.